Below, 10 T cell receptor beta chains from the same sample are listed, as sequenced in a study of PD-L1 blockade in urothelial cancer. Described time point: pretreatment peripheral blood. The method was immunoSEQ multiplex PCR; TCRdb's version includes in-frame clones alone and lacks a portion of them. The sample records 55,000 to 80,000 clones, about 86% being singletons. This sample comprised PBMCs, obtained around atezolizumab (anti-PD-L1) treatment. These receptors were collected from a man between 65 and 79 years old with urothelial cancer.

CDR3 region: CASSPGTGTNTGELFF. Here the CDR3 DNA reads TGTGCCAGCAGCCCCGGGACAGGGACGAACACCGGGGAGCTGTTTTTT. The V call is TRBV7-8, the J call TRBJ2-2, with TRBD1 matching over 9 bases. Germline loops: CDR1 SGHVS, CDR2 FQNEAQ. J gave up 0 bases and V 5 bases, and 4 bases lay outside the gene matches. The CDR3 has 16 residues. The whole variable domain, filled in from reference TRBV7-8 and TRBJ2-2, reads GAGVSQSPRYKVAKRGQDVALRCDPISGHVSLFWYQQALGQGPEFLTYFQNEAQLDKSGLPSDRFFAERPEGSVSTLKIQRTQQEDSAVYLCASSPGTGTNTGELFFGEGSRLTVL.

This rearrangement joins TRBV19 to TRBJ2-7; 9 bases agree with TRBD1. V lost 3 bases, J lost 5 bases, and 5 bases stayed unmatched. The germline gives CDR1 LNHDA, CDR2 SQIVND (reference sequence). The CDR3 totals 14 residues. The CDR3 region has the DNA TGTGCCAGTAGTATGGGACAGGGTGAGGACGAGCAGTACTTC. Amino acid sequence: CASSMGQGEDEQYF.

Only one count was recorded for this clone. The CDR3 DNA reads TGTGCCAGCAGCCCGTTGACTAGTTGGGAGACCCAGTACTTC. Its translation: CASSPLTSWETQYF. The rearrangement joins TRBV7-9 to TRBJ2-5; a possible D gene is TRBD2 (6 bases). The germline gives CDR1 SEHNR, CDR2 FQNEAQ (reference sequence). Trimming removed 5 bases at V and 5 bases at J, with 15 bases between. The CDR3 totals 14 residues.

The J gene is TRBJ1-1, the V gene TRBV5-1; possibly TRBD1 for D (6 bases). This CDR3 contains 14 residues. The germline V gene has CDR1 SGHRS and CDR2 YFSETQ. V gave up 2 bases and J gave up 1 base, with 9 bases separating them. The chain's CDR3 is CASSFGGRNTEAFF. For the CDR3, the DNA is TGCGCCAGCAGCTTCGGGGGGCGGAACACTGAAGCTTTCTTT. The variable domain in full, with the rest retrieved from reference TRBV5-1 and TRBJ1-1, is KAGVTQTPRYLIKTRGQQVTLSCSPISGHRSVSWYQQTPGQGLQFLFEYFSETQRNKGNFPGRFSGRQFSNSRSEMNVSTLELGDSALYLCASSFGGRNTEAFFGQGTRLTVV.

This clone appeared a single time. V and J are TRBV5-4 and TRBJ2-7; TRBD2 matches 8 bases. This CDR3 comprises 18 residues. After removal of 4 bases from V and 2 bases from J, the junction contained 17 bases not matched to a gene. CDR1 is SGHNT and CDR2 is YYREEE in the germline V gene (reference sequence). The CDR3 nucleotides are TGTGCCAGCAGCCCGTCTACTAGCGGTCTCAACTCTCCCTACGAGCAGTACTTC. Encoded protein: CASSPSTSGLNSPYEQYF.

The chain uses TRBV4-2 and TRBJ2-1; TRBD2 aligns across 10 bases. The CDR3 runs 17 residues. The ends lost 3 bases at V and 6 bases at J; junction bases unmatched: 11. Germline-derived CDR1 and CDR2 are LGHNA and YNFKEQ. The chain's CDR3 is CASSHTSAGGPINEQFF. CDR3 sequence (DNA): TGTGCCAGCAGCCATACATCAGCGGGAGGGCCGATCAATGAGCAGTTCTTC.

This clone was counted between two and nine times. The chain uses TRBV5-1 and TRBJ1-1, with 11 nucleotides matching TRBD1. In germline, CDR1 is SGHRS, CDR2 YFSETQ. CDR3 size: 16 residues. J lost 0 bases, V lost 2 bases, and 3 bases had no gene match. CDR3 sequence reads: CASSFGTGGVNTEAFF. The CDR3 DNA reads TGCGCCAGCAGCTTCGGGACAGGGGGTGTGAACACTGAAGCTTTCTTT.

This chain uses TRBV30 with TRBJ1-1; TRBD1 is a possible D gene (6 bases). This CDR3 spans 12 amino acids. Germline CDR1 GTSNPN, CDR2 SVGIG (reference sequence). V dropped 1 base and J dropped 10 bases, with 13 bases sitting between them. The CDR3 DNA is TGTGCCTGGAGTGACCTCAGGGGTGCAGCTTTCTTT. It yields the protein CAWSDLRGAAFF.

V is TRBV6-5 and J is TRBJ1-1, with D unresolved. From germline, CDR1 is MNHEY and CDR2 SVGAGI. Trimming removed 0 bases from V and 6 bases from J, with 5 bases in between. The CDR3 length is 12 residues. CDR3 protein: CASSYSGAEAFF. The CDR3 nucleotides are TGTGCCAGCAGTTACTCGGGAGCTGAAGCTTTCTTT.

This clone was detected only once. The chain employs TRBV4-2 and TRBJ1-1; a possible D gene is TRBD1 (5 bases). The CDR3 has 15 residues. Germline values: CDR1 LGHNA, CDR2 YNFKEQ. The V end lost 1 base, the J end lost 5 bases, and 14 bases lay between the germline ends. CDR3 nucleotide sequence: TGTGCCAGCAGCCAAGCATCGGGGGAGTGGACTGAAGCTTTCTTT. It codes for CASSQASGEWTEAFF.